This TCR beta chain was documented in a study of circulating and synovial CD4+ cells in juvenile arthritis. Study observations and caveats: These repertoires were less diverse than bulk blood CD4 repertoires.

Samples derive from patients with active juvenile idiopathic arthritis. This clone has only one observation. Its antigen is not known. The repertoire was sequenced with immunoSEQ multiplex PCR; TCRdb's copy has only in-frame clones and lacks some. The sample contains just over 35,000 clones, approximately 94% of which appear only once. The clonotype comes from a human donor with juvenile idiopathic arthritis. The material sequenced was CD4+ T cells from blood.

CDR3 sequence reads: CASSLEGDRGEKLFF. Written as DNA, the CDR3 is TGTGCCAGCAGCTTAGAAGGGGACAGGGGTGAAAAACTGTTTTTT. The chain has TRBV7-9 and TRBJ1-4, with 10 bases identical to TRBD1. Germline CDR1 is SEHNR and CDR2 is FQNEAQ (reference sequence). The CDR3 covers 15 residues. V lost 1 base and J lost 7; bases outside the gene matches: 3.